This entry concerns a single T cell receptor (beta chain). The data were obtained in a study of blood T cells in healthy people across ages. Through a sample-barcoded 5' primer and a J-beta primer mix, a second PCR was run for roughly 7 to 12 cycles. Using its own MiXCR run on the 5' RACE reads, TCRdb lists one record per CDR3 protein. The table lists some 850,000 distinct CDR3 sequences, roughly 24% of them singletons. These data also formed part of another study, on T cells of mothers and their children. That paper states: RNA that had been extracted went wholly into cDNA synthesis, at around 1.4 ug per 15 ul.

The material sequenced was blood. This clonotype originated in a boy between 10 and 17 years old in good health.

CDR3 sequence reads: CATSRDSLWVRTEAFF. CDR3 coding DNA: TGTGCCACCAGCAGAGATTCCCTATGGGTGAGGACTGAAGCTTTCTTT. This sequence joins TRBV15 and TRBJ1-1; D uncertain. The CDR3 length is 16 residues. CDR1 LNHNV and CDR2 YYDKDF come from the germline V gene (reference sequence). The V end lost 0 bases, the J end lost 5 bases, and 16 bases lay between the germline ends. Supplemented by reference TRBV15 and TRBJ1-1, the full variable domain reads DAMVIQNPRYQVTQFGKPVTLSCSQTLNHNVMYWYQQKSSQAPKLLFHYYDKDFNNEADTPDNFQSRRPNTSFCFLDIRSPGLGDTAMYLCATSRDSLWVRTEAFFGQGTRLTVV.